Below are 26 T cell receptor beta chains sequenced from a single sample in a study of technical replicates of blood from a few donors. Libraries were prepared by immunoSEQ multiplex PCR; TCRdb keeps only in-frame clonotypes and omits some of them. This table has over 50,000 clones, about 86% appearing once. Sequenced input: PBMCs. Every receptor here comes from a human donor in good health. Some clones in this sample may be carry-over from other donors' samples.

This chain joins TRBV5-4 and TRBJ1-6; 11 nucleotides align to TRBD1. Germline V gene lookup returns CDR1 SGHNT and CDR2 YYREEE (reference sequence). The CDR3 is 13 residues long. V dropped 4 bases and J dropped 9; count of bases not matched to a gene: 0. CDR3 coding DNA: TGTGCCAGCAGCGGGACAGGGGGTTCACCCCTCCACTTT. Its translation: CASSGTGGSPLHF. The whole variable domain, remainder taken from reference TRBV5-4 and TRBJ1-6, is ETGVTQSPTHLIKTRGQQVTLRCSSQSGHNTVSWYQQALGQGPQFIFQYYREEENGRGNFPPRFSGLQFPNYSSELNVNALELDDSALYLCASSGTGGSPLHFGNGTRLTVT.

The chain combines TRBV25-1 with TRBJ2-5; 9 bases align to TRBD2. The J segment lost 5 bases and the V segment lost 5 bases, leaving 6 bases of the junction unmatched. Germline V gene sequence: CDR1 MGHDK, CDR2 SYGVNS. The CDR3 is made up of 14 amino acids. In DNA form, the CDR3 reads TGTGCCAGCAGTACTGGGACTAGCCTGGAGACCCAGTACTTC. Translated, it gives CASSTGTSLETQYF.

The V call is TRBV7-2, the J call TRBJ2-7; TRBD2 matches at 10 bases. The length of the CDR3 is 16 residues. The V gene end was trimmed by 0 bases and the J gene end by 6 bases; junction bases not matched to a gene: 8. Germline V gives CDR1 SGHTA, CDR2 FQGNSA. The DNA of the CDR3 is TGTGCCAGCAGCTTAGCGGTGCTAGCGGGGGTTTTCGAGCAGTACTTC. Protein: CASSLAVLAGVFEQYF.

The rearrangement joins TRBV7-2 to TRBJ2-7; D is undetermined. CDR3 size: 14 residues. V was shortened by 5 bases and J by 1 base, with 12 bases between the two germline ends. Germline V gene lookup returns CDR1 SGHTA and CDR2 FQGNSA. The CDR3 region has the DNA TGTGCCAGCAGCAGCAACAGAGTATCCTACGAGCAGTACTTC. Translation gives CASSSNRVSYEQYF.

The chain combines TRBV9 with TRBJ2-1, with D possibly being TRBD2 (6 bases). The CDR3 spans 14 residues. Germline assignment: CDR1 SGDLS and CDR2 YYNGEE. Trimming took 0 bases from V and 9 from J, leaving 13 bases between them. CDR3 in amino acids: CASSVDGSAGEQFF. The DNA for the CDR3 is TGTGCCAGCAGCGTAGACGGGAGCGCCGGTGAGCAGTTCTTC.

A single count supports this clone. The junction does not match germline at one end; this may be a read error. Other DNA sequences in this specimen translate into the identical CDR3. The CDR3 loop reads CASSIGTGGNQPQHF. CDR3 DNA: TGTGCCAGTAGTATAGGGACAGGGGGCAACCAGCCCCAGCATTTT. This chain links TRBV19 with TRBJ1-5; 11 bases match TRBD1. This CDR3 contains 15 residues. CDR1 is LNHDA, CDR2 SQIVND, per germline (reference sequence).

V is TRBV19 and J is TRBJ1-5; TRBD1 agrees at 8 bases. After removal of 5 bases from V and 6 bases from J, the junction contained 6 bases not matched to a gene. Germline V gene data show CDR1 as LNHDA and CDR2 as SQIVND (reference sequence). There are 14 residues in the CDR3. DNA for the CDR3: TGTGCCAGTAGTGACAGGGGTGGGCGTCAGCCCCAGCATTTT. Its translation: CASSDRGGRQPQHF.

The table lists this clone with a count of one. V usage is TRBV19 and J usage is TRBJ1-5, with a weak D call TRBD1 (6 bases). The CDR3 runs 13 residues. The germline V gene has CDR1 LNHDA and CDR2 SQIVND (reference sequence). V was clipped by 4 bases and J by 5 bases, with 9 bases between them. The CDR3 DNA reads TGTGCCAGTAGTAGGGCAGGGGATCAGCCCCAGCATTTT. It encodes CASSRAGDQPQHF.

The CDR3 reads CAWRAGGVADTQYF. The DNA for the CDR3 is TGTGCCTGGAGAGCGGGAGGGGTGGCAGATACGCAGTATTTT. The V call is TRBV30, the J call TRBJ2-3; 10 nucleotides match TRBD2. The V gene's germline CDR1 is GTSNPN and CDR2 SVGIG (reference sequence). V trimming: 3 bases; J trimming: 4 bases; junction bases outside the gene matches: 4. This CDR3 comprises 14 residues.

The chain joins TRBV30 to TRBJ2-3; unclear D gene. This CDR3 comprises 12 residues. The germline V gene encodes CDR1 GTSNPN and CDR2 SVGIG (reference sequence). The ends were cut back, 4 bases at V and 3 bases at J, with 8 bases in the middle. Here the CDR3 DNA reads TGTGCCTGGACGCCCGGGACAGATACGCAGTATTTT. This translates into CAWTPGTDTQYF.

V is TRBV6-1 and J is TRBJ2-7; 7 nucleotides match TRBD1. CDR1 is MNHNS and CDR2 is SASEGT in the germline V gene. J was trimmed by 0 bases and V by 4 bases; bases with no gene match: 0. The CDR3 covers 13 residues. The CDR3 reads CASSGDSSYEQYF. CDR3 bases: TGTGCCAGCAGTGGGGACAGCTCCTACGAGCAGTACTTC.

The gene calls are TRBV6-1 and TRBJ2-3; 12 bases align to TRBD2. CDR1 MNHNS and CDR2 SASEGT come from the germline V gene. V dropped 0 bases and J dropped 6; count of bases not matched to a gene: 1. The CDR3 loop spans 15 amino acids. In DNA, the CDR3 is TGTGCCAGCAGTGAAGCTACTAGCGGGAGGGATACGCAGTATTTT. It codes for CASSEATSGRDTQYF.

In this sample, this clone turned up a few times. This sequence joins TRBV9 and TRBJ1-6; TRBD1 agrees at 9 bases. This CDR3 has 15 amino acids. CDR1 SGDLS and CDR2 YYNGEE come from the germline V gene. The V segment lost 2 bases and the J segment 9 bases; nucleotides outside the gene matches: 6. The CDR3 DNA is TGTGCCAGCAGCGTCACAGGGGGCGACACTTCACCCCTCCACTTT. Encoded protein: CASSVTGGDTSPLHF.

The chain uses TRBV9 and TRBJ1-2; D is perhaps TRBD1 (5 bases). Germline V CDR1 and CDR2: SGDLS, YYNGEE. Trimming pared 0 bases from V and 4 bases from J, leaving 16 bases between. CDR3 length: 16 residues. The CDR3 sequence: CASSVVQGSVSYGYTF. The CDR3 DNA reads as TGTGCCAGCAGCGTAGTGCAGGGATCGGTGAGCTATGGCTACACCTTC.

The rearrangement links TRBV19 to TRBJ2-3, with 13 positions matching TRBD2. J was trimmed by 10 bases and V by 2 bases; bases with no gene match: 15. CDR3 length: 18 residues. Germline-derived CDR1 and CDR2 are LNHDA and SQIVND (reference sequence). The CDR3 reads CASSIKGLAGRTPLPQYF. The DNA of the CDR3 is TGTGCCAGTAGTATAAAGGGACTAGCGGGACGGACGCCCCTGCCGCAGTATTTT.

This clone turned up a few times. The V gene is TRBV4-3, the J gene TRBJ1-2; the D gene is possibly TRBD1 (5 bases). The germline CDR1 and CDR2 sequences are LGHNA and YSLEER. The CDR3 is 14 residues long. V was trimmed by 0 bases and J by 8 bases, leaving 13 bases between them. As DNA, the CDR3 is TGCGCCAGCAGCCAAGAAGCGGGGCTAGGGGGCTACACCTTC. Translation gives CASSQEAGLGGYTF.

This sequence joins TRBV6-1 and TRBJ1-1; D ambiguous. This CDR3 is 15 amino acids long. V lost 2 bases to trimming and J lost 1 base, with 11 bases between them. Germline CDR1 is MNHNS and CDR2 is SASEGT. CDR3 region: CASSEPALANTEAFF. In DNA, the CDR3 is TGTGCCAGCAGTGAACCCGCGCTCGCGAACACTGAAGCTTTCTTT.

This chain joins TRBV18 and TRBJ2-3, with 10 bases aligning to TRBD1. With V trimmed by 3 bases and J by 3 bases, 6 bases remained unmatched. Looked up from germline, CDR1 is KGHSH and CDR2 is LQKENI. The CDR3 length is 16 residues. The CDR3 spells CASSPFDRGLTDTQYF. The CDR3 DNA is TGTGCCAGCTCACCCTTTGACAGGGGGCTAACAGATACGCAGTATTTT.

The chain links TRBV27 to TRBJ2-1, with TRBD2 identical over 13 bases. The CDR3 length is 16 residues. Germline CDR1 is MNHEY and CDR2 is SMNVEV (reference sequence). Unmatched junction bases numbered 6, after V lost 6 bases and J lost 4 bases. CDR3 residues: CASSQGTSGIYNEQFF. The CDR3 DNA is TGTGCCAGCAGCCAAGGGACTAGCGGGATTTACAATGAGCAGTTCTTC.

The rearrangement uses TRBV6-1 and TRBJ1-3; D is possibly TRBD1 (6 bases). This CDR3 has 16 residues. V was clipped by 4 bases and J by 0 bases, with 13 bases between them. The germline CDR1 and CDR2 sequences are MNHNS and SASEGT. The CDR3 bases are TGTGCCAGCAGTGCTGGGACATTCCTCTCTGGAAACACCATATATTTT. This codes for CASSAGTFLSGNTIYF.

The rearrangement uses TRBV15 and TRBJ2-1; possible D gene TRBD2, 5 bases. The ends were cut back, 2 bases at V and 8 bases at J, with 25 bases in the middle. CDR1 and CDR2 (germline): LNHNV, YYDKDF (reference sequence). The CDR3 contains 18 residues. The CDR3 nucleotides read TGTGCCACCAGCAGACCCTCGCGGCACCTAACGGGGAGCGATGAGCAGTTCTTC. It is translated as CATSRPSRHLTGSDEQFF.

The chain is built from TRBV2 and TRBJ2-3; D is perhaps TRBD1 (5 bases). V was trimmed by 6 bases and J by 3 bases, leaving 7 bases between them. In germline, CDR1 is SNHLY, CDR2 FYNNEI. The length of the CDR3 is 12 residues. DNA of the CDR3: TGTGCCAGCAGCTCAGGGACAGATACGCAGTATTTT. Protein sequence: CASSSGTDTQYF.

This chain uses TRBV5-4 with TRBJ2-3; unclear D gene. The CDR3 runs 14 residues. The V gene lost 5 bases and the J gene lost 0 bases, with 10 bases spanning the gap. The germline V gene encodes CDR1 SGHNT and CDR2 YYREEE (reference sequence). The CDR3 nucleotides are TGTGCCAGCAGGATGCGGAGAAGCACAGATACGCAGTATTTT. It yields the protein CASRMRRSTDTQYF.

V gene TRBV7-2 combines with J gene TRBJ1-5; no clear D. The V end was cut by 0 bases, the J end by 5 bases, with 5 bases between. The CDR3 contains 13 residues. In germline, CDR1 is SGHTA, CDR2 FQGNSA. The CDR3 DNA reads TGTGCCAGCAGCTTAGCAGGAGATCAGCCCCAGCATTTT. This sequence encodes CASSLAGDQPQHF.

This chain connects TRBV6-5 to TRBJ1-2; D possibly corresponds to TRBD1 (6 bases). V lost 2 bases and J lost 7, with 8 bases in between. The CDR3 length is 12 residues. From germline, CDR1 is MNHEY and CDR2 SVGAGI. CDR3 in DNA: TGTGCCAGCAGTTACAGGGGGTTTGGCTACACCTTC. This codes for CASSYRGFGYTF.

This chain joins TRBV18 and TRBJ1-5; D remains unclear. V dropped 2 bases and J dropped 3 bases, with 5 bases sitting between them. The CDR3 totals 13 residues. CDR1 and CDR2 from the germline V gene are KGHSH and LQKENI. CDR3 bases: TGTGCCAGCTCACCAGGCAACAATCAGCCCCAGCATTTT. Protein sequence: CASSPGNNQPQHF.